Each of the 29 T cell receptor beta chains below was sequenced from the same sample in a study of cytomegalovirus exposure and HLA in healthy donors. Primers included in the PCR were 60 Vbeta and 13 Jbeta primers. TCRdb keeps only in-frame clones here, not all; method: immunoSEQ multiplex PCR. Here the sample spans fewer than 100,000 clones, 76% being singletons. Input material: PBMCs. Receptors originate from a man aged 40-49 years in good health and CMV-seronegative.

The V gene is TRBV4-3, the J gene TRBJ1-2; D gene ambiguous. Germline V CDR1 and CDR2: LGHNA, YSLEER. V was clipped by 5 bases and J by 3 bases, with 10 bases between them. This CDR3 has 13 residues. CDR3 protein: CASSLAVDYGYTF. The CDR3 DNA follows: TGCGCCAGCAGCTTAGCGGTGGACTATGGCTACACCTTC.

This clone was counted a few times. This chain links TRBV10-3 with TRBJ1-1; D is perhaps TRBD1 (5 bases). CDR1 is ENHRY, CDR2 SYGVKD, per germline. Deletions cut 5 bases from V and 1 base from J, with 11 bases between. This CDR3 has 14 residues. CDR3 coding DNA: TGTGCCATCAGTCAGGGCCCCGGGAACACTGAAGCTTTCTTT. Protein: CAISQGPGNTEAFF.

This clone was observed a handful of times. This chain's CDR3 is CASGGSGGNYGYTF. The DNA of the CDR3 is TGTGCCAGCGGCGGATCGGGGGGCAACTATGGCTACACCTTC. The chain joins TRBV9 to TRBJ1-2; a possible D gene is TRBD1 (6 bases). Trimming removed 7 bases at V and 2 bases at J, with 15 bases between. The germline CDR1 and CDR2 sequences are SGDLS and YYNGEE. The CDR3 extends over 14 amino acids.

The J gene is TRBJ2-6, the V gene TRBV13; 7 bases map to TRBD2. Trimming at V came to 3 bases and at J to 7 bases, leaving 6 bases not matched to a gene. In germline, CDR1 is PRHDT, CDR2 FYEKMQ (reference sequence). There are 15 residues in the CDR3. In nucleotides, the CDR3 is TGTGCCAGCAGCTTCGGGGGAGGGGATGCCAACGTCCTGACTTTC. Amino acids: CASSFGGGDANVLTF.

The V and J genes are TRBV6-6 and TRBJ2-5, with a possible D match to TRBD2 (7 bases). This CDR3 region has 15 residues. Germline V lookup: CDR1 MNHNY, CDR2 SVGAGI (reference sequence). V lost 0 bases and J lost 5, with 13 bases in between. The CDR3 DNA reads TGTGCCAGCAGTTACTCGACGGGGGGCGAGGAGACCCAGTACTTC. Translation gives CASSYSTGGEETQYF.

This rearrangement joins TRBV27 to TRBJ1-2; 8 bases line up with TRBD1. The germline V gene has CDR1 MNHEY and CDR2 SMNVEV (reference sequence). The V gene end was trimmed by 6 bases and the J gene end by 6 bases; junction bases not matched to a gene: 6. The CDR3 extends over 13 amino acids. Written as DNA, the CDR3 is TGTGCCAGCAGGAGACAGGGGACTCATGGCTACACCTTC. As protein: CASRRQGTHGYTF.

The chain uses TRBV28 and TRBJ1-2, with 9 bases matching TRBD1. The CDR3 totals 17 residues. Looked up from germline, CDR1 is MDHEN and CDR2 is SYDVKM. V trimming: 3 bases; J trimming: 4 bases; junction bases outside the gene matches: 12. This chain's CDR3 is CASSFAGQGTSTYGYTF. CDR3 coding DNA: TGTGCCAGCAGTTTTGCGGGACAGGGAACCTCTACCTATGGCTACACCTTC.

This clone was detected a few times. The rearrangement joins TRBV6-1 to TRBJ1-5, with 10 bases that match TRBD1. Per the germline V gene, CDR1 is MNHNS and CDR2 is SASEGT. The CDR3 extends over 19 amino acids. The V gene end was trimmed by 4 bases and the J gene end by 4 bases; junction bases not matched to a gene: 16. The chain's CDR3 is CASSAPRQGARQVNQPQHF. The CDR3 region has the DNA TGTGCCAGCAGTGCCCCTAGACAGGGGGCGCGTCAAGTAAATCAGCCCCAGCATTTT.

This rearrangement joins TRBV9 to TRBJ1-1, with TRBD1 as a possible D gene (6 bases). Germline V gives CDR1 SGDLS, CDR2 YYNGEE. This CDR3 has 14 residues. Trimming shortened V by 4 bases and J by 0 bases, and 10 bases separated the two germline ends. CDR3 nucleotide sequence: TGTGCCAGCAGCAAACAGGGTGTGAACACTGAAGCTTTCTTT. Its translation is CASSKQGVNTEAFF.

The CDR3 loop reads CASTEGSGTGFYEQYF. The CDR3 nucleotides read TGTGCCAGCACCGAAGGTTCCGGGACAGGGTTCTACGAGCAGTACTTC. The rearrangement joins TRBV27 to TRBJ2-7, with TRBD1 matching 9 bases. In germline, CDR1 is MNHEY, CDR2 SMNVEV (reference sequence). The CDR3 length is 16 residues. J lost 3 bases, V lost 7 bases, and 13 bases had no gene match.

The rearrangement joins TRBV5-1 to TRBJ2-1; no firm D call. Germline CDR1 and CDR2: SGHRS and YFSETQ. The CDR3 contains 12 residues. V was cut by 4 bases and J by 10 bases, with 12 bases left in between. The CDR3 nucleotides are TGCGCCAGCAGCATGAACCTCCGGGAGCAGTTCTTC. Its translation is CASSMNLREQFF.

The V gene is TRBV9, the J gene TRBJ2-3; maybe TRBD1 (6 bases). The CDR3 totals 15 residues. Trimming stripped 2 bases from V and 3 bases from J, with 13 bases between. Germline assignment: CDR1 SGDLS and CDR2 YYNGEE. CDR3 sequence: CASSVNQGQTDTQYF. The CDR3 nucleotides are TGTGCCAGCAGCGTCAATCAGGGGCAAACAGATACGCAGTATTTT.

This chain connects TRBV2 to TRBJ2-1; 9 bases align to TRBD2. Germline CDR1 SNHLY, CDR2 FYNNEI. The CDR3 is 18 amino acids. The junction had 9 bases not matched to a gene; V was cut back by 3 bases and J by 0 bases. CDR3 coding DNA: TGTGCCAGCAGTGAGGTAGCGGGAGCGACGAGCTCCTACAATGAGCAGTTCTTC. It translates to CASSEVAGATSSYNEQFF. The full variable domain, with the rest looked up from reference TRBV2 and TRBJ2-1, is EPEVTQTPSHQVTQMGQEVILRCVPISNHLYFYWYRQILGQKVEFLVSFYNNEISEKSEIFDDQFSVERPDGSNFTLKIRSTKLEDSAMYFCASSEVAGATSSYNEQFFGPGTRLTVL.

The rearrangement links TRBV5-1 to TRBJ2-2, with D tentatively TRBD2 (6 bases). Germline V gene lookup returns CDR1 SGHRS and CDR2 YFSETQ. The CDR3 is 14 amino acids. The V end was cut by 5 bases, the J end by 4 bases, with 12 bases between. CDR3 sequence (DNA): TGCGCCAGCAGAATTAGCGGTTTCACCGGGGAGCTGTTTTTT. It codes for CASRISGFTGELFF.

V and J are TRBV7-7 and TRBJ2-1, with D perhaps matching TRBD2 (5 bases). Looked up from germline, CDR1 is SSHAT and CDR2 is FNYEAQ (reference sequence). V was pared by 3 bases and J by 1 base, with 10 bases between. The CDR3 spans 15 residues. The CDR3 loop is CASSFWRVSYNEQFF. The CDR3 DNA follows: TGTGCCAGCAGCTTTTGGCGGGTGTCCTACAATGAGCAGTTCTTC.

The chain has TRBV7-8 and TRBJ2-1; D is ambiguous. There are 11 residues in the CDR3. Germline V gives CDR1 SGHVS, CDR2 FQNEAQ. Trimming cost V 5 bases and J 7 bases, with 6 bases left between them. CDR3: CASSHKNEQFF. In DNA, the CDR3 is TGTGCCAGCAGCCACAAGAATGAGCAGTTCTTC.

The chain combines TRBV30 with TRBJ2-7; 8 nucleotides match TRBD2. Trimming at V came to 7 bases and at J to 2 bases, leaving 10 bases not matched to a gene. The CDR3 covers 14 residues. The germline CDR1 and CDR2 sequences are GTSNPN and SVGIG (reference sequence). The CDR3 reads CAYRGGGRPYEQYF. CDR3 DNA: TGTGCCTACCGGGGGGGCGGGAGGCCCTACGAGCAGTACTTC.

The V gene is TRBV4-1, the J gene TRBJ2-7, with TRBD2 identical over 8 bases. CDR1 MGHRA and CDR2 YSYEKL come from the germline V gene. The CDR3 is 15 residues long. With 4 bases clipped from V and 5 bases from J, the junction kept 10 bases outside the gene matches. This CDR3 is CASSLSGGPADEQYF. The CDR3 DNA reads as TGCGCCAGCAGCCTATCGGGAGGGCCGGCCGACGAGCAGTACTTC.

The CDR3 sequence is CASSSSGRVQETQYF. The CDR3 coding sequence is TGTGCCAGCAGCTCTAGCGGGAGGGTGCAAGAGACCCAGTACTTC. This chain uses TRBV7-2 with TRBJ2-5; 12 nucleotides align to TRBD2. Germline loops: CDR1 SGHTA, CDR2 FQGNSA. The CDR3 is 15 amino acids. The V gene end was trimmed by 4 bases and the J gene end by 2 bases; junction bases not matched to a gene: 2.

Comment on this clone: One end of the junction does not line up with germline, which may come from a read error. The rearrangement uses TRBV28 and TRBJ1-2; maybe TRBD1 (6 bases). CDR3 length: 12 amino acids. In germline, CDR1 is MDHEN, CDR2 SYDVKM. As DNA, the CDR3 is TGTGCCAGCAGTTTTCGACGTGACAGGCGCGCCTTC. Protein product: CASSFRRDRRAF.

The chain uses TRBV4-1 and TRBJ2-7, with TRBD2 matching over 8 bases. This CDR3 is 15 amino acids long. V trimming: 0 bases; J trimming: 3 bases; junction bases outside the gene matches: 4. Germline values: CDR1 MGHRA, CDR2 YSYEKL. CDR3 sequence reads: CASSQDPSGGYEQYF. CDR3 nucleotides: TGCGCCAGCAGCCAAGATCCAAGCGGGGGCTACGAGCAGTACTTC.

CDR3 loop: CASSFQGTEAFF. In DNA, the CDR3 is TGTGCCAGCAGCTTTCAGGGAACTGAAGCTTTCTTT. The rearrangement uses TRBV5-5 and TRBJ1-1, with a weak D call TRBD1 (5 bases). The length of the CDR3 is 12 residues. Between the trimmed V and J ends, which lost 2 bases and 5 bases, there was a span of 7 bases. Germline V CDR1 and CDR2: SGHKS, YYEKEE (reference sequence).

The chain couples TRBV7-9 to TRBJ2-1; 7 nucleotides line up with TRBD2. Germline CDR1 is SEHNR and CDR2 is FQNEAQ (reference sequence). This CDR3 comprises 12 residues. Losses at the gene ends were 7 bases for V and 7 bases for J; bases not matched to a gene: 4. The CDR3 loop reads CASTLGGNEQFF. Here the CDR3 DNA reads TGTGCCAGCACCCTCGGGGGGAATGAGCAGTTCTTC.

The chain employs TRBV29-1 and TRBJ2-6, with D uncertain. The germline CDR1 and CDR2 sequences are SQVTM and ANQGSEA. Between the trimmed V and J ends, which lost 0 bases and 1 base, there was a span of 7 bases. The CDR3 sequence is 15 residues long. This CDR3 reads CSVEDLRSGANVLTF. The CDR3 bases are TGCAGCGTTGAAGATTTGCGTTCTGGGGCCAACGTCCTGACTTTC.

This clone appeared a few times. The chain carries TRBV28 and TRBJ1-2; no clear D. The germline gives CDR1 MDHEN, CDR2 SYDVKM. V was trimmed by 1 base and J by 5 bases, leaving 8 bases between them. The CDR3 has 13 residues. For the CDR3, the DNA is TGTGCCAGCAGTTTATCGGAGAGATATGGCTACACCTTC. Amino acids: CASSLSERYGYTF.

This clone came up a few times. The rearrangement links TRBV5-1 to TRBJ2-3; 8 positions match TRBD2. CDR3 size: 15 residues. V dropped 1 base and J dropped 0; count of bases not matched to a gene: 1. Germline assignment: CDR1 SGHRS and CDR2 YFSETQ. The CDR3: CASSLSSGSTDTQYF. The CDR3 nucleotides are TGCGCCAGCAGCTTGTCTAGCGGGAGCACAGATACGCAGTATTTT.

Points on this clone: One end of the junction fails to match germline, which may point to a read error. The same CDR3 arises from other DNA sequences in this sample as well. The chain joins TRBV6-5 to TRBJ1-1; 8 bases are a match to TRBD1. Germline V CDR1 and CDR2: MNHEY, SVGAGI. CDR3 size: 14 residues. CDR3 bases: TGTGCCAGCAGCTCTCCAGGGGGCTTCACTGAAGCCTTCTTT. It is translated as CASSSPGGFTEAFF.

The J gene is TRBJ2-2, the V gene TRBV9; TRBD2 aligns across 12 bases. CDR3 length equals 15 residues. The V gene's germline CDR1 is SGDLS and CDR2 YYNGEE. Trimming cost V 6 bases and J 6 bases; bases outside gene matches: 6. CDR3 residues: CASNRLAGAPGELFF. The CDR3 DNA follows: TGTGCCAGCAACAGACTAGCGGGAGCCCCCGGGGAGCTGTTTTTT.

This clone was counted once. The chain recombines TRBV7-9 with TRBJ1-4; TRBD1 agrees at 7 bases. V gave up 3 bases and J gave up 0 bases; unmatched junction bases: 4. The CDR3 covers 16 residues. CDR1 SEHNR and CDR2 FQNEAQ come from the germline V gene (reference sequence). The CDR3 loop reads CASSLGQPSTNEKLFF. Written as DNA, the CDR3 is TGTGCCAGCAGCTTGGGACAGCCTTCAACTAATGAAAAACTGTTTTTT.